This entry describes one TCR beta chain. Antigen unknown. Assay: immunoSEQ multiplex PCR; the TCRdb copy retains only in-frame clones and omits some. The sample consists of approximately 100,000 clones, 90% to 95% of them appearing once. This record comes from a study of OX40 agonist ivuxolimab in advanced cancers. Study at large: Administration of intravenous ivuxolimab to patients occurred every 2 weeks at 0.01 to 10 mg/kg.

Germline lookup yields CDR1 SGHNT and CDR2 YENEEA. The V end lost 7 bases, the J end lost 0 bases, and 17 bases lay between the germline ends. The CDR3 has 16 residues. It was autoimmune disease history or systemic immunosuppression that excluded patients. Findings and limits, study-wide: Researchers report that CD8+ T cells had, on average, more expanded clones than CD4+. The expanded peripheral T cells' antigen specificity was not determined.

The sample here was CD4+ or CD8+ T cells sorted from blood, taken in a trial of the OX40 agonist ivuxolimab. This clonotype originated in an adult with an advanced solid tumor such as melanoma, head and neck, liver or kidney cancer. The genes are TRBV11-3 and TRBJ2-3, with a possible D match to TRBD1 (5 bases). CDR3 amino acids: CASTPGNGPSTDTQYF. The CDR3 DNA sequence: TGTGCCAGCACCCCAGGGAACGGGCCTAGCACAGATACGCAGTATTTT.